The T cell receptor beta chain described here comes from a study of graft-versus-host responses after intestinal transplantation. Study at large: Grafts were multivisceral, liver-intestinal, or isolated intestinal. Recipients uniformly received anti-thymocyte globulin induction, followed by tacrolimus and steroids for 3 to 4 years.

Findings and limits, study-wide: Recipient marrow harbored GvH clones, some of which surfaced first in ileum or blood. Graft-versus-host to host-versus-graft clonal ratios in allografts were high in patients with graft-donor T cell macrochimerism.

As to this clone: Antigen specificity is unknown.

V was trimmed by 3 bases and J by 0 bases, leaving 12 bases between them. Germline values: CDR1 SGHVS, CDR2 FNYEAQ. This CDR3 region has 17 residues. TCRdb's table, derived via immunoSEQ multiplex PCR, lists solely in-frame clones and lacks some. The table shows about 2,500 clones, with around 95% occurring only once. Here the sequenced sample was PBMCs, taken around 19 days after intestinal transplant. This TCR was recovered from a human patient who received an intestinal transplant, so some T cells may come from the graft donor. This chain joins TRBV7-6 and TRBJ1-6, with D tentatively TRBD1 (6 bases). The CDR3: CASSLARGSSYNSPLHF. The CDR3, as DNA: TGTGCCAGCAGCTTGGCCAGGGGAAGCTCCTATAATTCACCCCTCCACTTT.